This T cell receptor beta chain was obtained from a study of sequential checkpoint blockade in melanoma. As for treatment: randomized to nivolumab then ipilimumab (arm A) or the reverse (arm B). Using immunoSEQ multiplex PCR, the repertoire was profiled, and TCRdb retains in-frame clones only, with some absent. The data show under 20,000 clones, with 83% seen just once and 30% to 45% held by the top ten. Trimming removed 1 base from V and 8 bases from J, with 15 bases in between. Germline CDR1 is SGHAT and CDR2 is FQNNGV. This CDR3 is built from 15 residues. The TCR originated in a human donor with melanoma. This rearrangement joins TRBV11-2 to TRBJ2-1, with a weak D call TRBD2 (6 bases). Sample: CD8+ T cells sorted from blood (inferred from file names), taken from a patient given nivolumab and ipilimumab in sequence. CDR3 sequence (DNA): TGTGCCAGCAGCTTAGTCGGCCAGAAGCGGGATGAGCAGTTCTTC. Translation: CASSLVGQKRDEQFF.